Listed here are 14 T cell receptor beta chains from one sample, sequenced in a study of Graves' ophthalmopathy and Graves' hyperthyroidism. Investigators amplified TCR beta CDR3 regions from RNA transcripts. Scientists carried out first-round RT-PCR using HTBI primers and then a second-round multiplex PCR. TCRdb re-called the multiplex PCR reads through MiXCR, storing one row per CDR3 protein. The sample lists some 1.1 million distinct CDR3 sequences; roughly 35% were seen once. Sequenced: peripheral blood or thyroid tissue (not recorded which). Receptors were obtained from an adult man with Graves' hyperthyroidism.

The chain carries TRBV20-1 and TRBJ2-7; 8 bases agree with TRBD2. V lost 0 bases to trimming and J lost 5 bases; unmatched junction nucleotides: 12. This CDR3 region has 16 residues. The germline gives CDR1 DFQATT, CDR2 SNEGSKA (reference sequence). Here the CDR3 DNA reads TGCAGTGCTAGAGAGGGGCTAGCGGGTGGACGGGACGAGCAGTACTTC. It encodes CSAREGLAGGRDEQYF.

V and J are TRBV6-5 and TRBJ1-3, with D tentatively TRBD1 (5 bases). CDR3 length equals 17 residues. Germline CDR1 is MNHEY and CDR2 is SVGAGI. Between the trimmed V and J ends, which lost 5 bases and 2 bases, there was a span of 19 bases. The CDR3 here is CASSPPGVEGAGNTIYF. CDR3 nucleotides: TGTGCCAGCAGTCCTCCGGGGGTGGAGGGAGCTGGAAACACCATATATTTT.

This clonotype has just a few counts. CDR3: CASSFLLGDRGYTF. In nucleotides, the CDR3 is TGTGCCAGCAGTTTTCTTCTCGGAGATAGAGGCTACACCTTC. The chain recombines TRBV12-3 or TRBV12-4 with TRBJ1-2; D is unclear. The CDR3 covers 14 residues. V was shortened by 3 bases and J by 8 bases, with 16 bases between the two germline ends.

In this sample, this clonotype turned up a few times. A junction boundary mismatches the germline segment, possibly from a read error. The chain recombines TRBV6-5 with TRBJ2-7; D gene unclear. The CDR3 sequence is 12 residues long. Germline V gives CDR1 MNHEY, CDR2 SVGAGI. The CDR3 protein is CASSHDTYEHYF. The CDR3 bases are TGTGCCAGCAGTCACGATACATACGAGCACTACTTC.

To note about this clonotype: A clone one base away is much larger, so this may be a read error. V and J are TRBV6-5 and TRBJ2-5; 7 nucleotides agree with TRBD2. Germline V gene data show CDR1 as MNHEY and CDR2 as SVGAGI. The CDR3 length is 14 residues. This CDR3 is CASSRVLGRETRYF. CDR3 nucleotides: TGTGCCAGCAGCCGGGTCCTGGGGCGGGAGACCCGGTACTTC.

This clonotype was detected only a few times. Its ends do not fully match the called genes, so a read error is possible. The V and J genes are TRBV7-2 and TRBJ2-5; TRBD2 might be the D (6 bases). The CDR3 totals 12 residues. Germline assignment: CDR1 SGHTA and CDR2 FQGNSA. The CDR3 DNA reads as TGTGCCAGCAGCCCCCGGGACTGGCGCTCTGACTTC. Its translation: CASSPRDWRSDF.

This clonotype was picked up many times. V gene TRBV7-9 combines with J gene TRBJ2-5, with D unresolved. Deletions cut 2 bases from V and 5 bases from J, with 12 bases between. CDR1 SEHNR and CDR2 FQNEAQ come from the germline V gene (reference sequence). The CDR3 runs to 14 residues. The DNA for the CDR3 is TGTGCCAGCAGCTTACCTCGGAAGTTGGAGACCCAGTACTTC. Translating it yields CASSLPRKLETQYF.

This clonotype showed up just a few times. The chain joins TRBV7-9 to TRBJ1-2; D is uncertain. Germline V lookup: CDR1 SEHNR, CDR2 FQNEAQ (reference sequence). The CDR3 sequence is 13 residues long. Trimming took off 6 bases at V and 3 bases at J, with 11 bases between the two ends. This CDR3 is CASSFSLDYGYTF. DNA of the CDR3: TGTGCCAGCAGTTTCTCGCTGGACTATGGCTACACCTTC.

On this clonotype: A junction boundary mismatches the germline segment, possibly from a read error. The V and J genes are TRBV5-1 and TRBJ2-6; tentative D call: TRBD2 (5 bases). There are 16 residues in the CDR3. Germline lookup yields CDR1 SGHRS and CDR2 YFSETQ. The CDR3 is CASSSIGSSGTNVLTF. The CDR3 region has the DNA TGCGCCAGCAGCTCAATAGGGAGCTCTGGGACCAACGTCCTGACTTTC.

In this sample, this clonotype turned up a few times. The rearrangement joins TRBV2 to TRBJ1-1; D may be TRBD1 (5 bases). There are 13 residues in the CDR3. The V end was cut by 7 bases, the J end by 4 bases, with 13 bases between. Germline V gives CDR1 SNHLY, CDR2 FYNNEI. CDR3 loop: CASTGAGITEAFF. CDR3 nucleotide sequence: TGTGCCAGCACCGGGGCGGGAATCACTGAAGCTTTCTTT.

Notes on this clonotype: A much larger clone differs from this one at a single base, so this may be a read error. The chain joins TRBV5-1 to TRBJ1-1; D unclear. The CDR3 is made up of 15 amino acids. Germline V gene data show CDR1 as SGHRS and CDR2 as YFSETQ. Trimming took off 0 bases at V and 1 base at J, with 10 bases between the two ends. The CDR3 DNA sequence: TGCGCCAGCAGCTTGGGGGGTTCAACGAACACTGAAGCTTTCTTT. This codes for CASSLGGSTNTEAFF.

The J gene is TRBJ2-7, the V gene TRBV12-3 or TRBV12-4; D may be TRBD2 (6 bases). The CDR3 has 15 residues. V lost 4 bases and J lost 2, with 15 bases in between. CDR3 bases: TGTGCCAGCAGTTCCCTACGGGGAGGAACCTACGAGCAGTACTTC. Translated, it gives CASSSLRGGTYEQYF.

DNA for the CDR3: TGTGCCAGCAGCGTGGCCCCTAGCGGGAGGGCCTACGAGCAGTACTTC. Its translation is CASSVAPSGRAYEQYF. This chain joins TRBV5-4 and TRBJ2-7; the match to TRBD2 covers 12 bases. Per germline, CDR1 SGHNT and CDR2 YYREEE (reference sequence). This CDR3 region has 16 residues. V lost 4 bases and J lost 2; bases outside the gene matches: 7.

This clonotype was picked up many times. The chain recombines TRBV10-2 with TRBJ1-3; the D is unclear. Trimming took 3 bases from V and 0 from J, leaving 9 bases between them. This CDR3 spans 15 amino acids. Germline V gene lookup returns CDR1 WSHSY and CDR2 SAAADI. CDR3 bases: TGCGCCAGCAGTGACCCAATAGACTCTGGAAACACCATATATTTT. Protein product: CASSDPIDSGNTIYF.